This T cell receptor (beta chain) originates from a study of metastatic and nonmetastatic thyroid tumors. The CDR3 spans 13 residues. The germline V gene has CDR1 MNHNS and CDR2 SASEGT. V shed 7 bases, J shed 5 bases, and the junction held 7 bases outside the gene matches. As handled by the study authors: Researchers built a distant-metastasis classifier for papillary thyroid cancer that drew on CDR3 differences across clinicopathological groups. TCRdb re-called the PCR reads via MiXCR. The V and J calls, along with clone size, are taken from TCRdb and not from the paper's own processing. The table lists about 38,000 clones, about half of them singletons. Among the patients, none had received any treatment before thyroid surgery.

Sequencing was performed on tumor tissue. The sequence came from a male donor with papillary thyroid cancer or a benign thyroid nodule (not recorded which). Some clones in this sample may be carry-over from other donors' samples. The rearrangement joins TRBV6-1 to TRBJ2-7; 8 bases agree with TRBD1. The CDR3 DNA is TGTGCCAGCACAGAACAGGGGGTTAACGAGCAGTACTTC. It is translated as CASTEQGVNEQYF.